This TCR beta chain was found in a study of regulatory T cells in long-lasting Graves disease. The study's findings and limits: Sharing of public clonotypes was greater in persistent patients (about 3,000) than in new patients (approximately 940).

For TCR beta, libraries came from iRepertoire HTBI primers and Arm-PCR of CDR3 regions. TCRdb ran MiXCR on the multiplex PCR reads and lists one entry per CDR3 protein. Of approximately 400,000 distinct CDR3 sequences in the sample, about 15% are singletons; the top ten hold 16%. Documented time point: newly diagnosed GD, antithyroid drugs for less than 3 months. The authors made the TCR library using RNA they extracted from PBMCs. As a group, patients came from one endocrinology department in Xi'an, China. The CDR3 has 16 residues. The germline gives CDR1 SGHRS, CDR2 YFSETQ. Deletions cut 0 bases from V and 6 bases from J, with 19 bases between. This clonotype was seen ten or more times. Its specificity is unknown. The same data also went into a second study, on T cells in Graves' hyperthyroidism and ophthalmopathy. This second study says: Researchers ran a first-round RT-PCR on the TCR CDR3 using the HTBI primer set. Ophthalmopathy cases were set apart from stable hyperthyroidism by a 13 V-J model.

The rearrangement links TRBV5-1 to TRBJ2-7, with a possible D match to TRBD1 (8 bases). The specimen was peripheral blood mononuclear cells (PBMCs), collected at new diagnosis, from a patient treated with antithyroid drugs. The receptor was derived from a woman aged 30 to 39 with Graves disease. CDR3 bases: TGCGCCAGCAGCTTGGCCCAAGGACAGGGCGGGAGCGAGCAGTACTTC. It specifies CASSLAQGQGGSEQYF.